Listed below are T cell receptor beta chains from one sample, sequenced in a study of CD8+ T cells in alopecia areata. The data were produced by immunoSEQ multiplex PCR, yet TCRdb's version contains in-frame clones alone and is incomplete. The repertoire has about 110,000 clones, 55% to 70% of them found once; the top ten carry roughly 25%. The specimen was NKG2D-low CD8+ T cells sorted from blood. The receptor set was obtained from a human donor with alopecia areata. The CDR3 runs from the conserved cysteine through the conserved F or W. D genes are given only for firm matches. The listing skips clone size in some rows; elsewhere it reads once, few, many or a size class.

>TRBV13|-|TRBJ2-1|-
CASSPVVENEQFF
TGTGCCAGCAGCCCGGTGGTCGAAAATGAGCAGTTCTTC
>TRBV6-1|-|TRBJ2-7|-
CASGNSGPDYEQYF
TGTGCCAGCGGGAACAGCGGACCCGACTACGAGCAGTACTTC
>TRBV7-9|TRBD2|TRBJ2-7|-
CASRPASGAYEQYF
TGTGCCAGCAGACCAGCTAGCGGGGCCTACGAGCAGTACTTC
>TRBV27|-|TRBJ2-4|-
CASSTRVQNIQYF
TGTGCCAGCAGTACCCGGGTTCAAAACATTCAGTACTTC
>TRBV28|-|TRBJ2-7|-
CASREGRRSRYEQYF
TGTGCCAGCAGGGAGGGCCGGCGTAGTCGCTACGAGCAGTACTTC
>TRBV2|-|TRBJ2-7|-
CASRWGYEQYF
TGTGCCAGCAGATGGGGTTACGAGCAGTACTTC
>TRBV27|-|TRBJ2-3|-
CASSFAWTLRTDTQYF
TGTGCCAGCAGTTTTGCTTGGACTCTTCGCACAGATACGCAGTATTTT
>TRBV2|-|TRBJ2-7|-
CASSEGLGGYEQYF
TGTGCCAGCAGTGAAGGGCTAGGGGGTTACGAGCAGTACTTC
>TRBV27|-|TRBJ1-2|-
CASIGSDGYTF
TGTGCCAGCATAGGGTCCGATGGCTACACCTTC
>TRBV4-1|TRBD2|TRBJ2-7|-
CASSQIAGPRYEQYF
TGCGCCAGCAGCCAGATAGCGGGTCCCAGGTACGAGCAGTACTTC
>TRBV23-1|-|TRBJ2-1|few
CASSRDGPYNEQFF
TGCGCCAGCAGTCGAGACGGACCGTACAATGAGCAGTTCTTC
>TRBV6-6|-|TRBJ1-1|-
CASSYSRTARNTEAFF
TGTGCCAGCAGTTACTCCCGTACGGCACGGAACACTGAAGCTTTCTTT
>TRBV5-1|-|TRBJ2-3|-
CASADLFSDTQYF
TGCGCCAGCGCGGACCTTTTCTCGGATACGCAGTATTTT
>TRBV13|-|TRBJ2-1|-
CASSPESEDEQFF
TGTGCCAGCAGCCCAGAGAGCGAGGATGAGCAGTTCTTC
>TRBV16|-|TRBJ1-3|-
CASSQSWGDGNTIYF
TGTGCCAGCAGCCAATCCTGGGGAGATGGAAACACCATATATTTT
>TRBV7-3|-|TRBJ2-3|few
CASSSGDSSTDTQYF
TGTGCCAGCAGCTCGGGGGACAGTAGCACAGATACGCAGTATTTT
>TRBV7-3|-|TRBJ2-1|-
CASSLTSIANNEQFF
TGTGCCAGCAGCTTAACGTCAATAGCGAACAATGAGCAGTTCTTC
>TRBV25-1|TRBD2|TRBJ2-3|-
CASSSGTSGITQYF
TGTGCCAGCAGTTCCGGGACTAGCGGTATAACGCAGTATTTT
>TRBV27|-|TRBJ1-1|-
CASSFRDYTEAFF
TGTGCCAGCAGTTTTCGGGATTACACTGAAGCTTTCTTT
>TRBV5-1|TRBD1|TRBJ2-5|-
CASSLGPTGTGETQYF
TGCGCCAGCAGCTTGGGCCCGACAGGGACGGGGGAGACCCAGTACTTC
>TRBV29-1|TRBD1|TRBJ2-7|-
CSAGGDRGGGYEQYF
TGCAGCGCCGGAGGGGACAGGGGCGGGGGCTACGAGCAGTACTTC
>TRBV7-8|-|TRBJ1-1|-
CASSFSPSAGTEAFF
TGTGCCAGCAGCTTCTCGCCGTCGGCGGGCACTGAAGCTTTCTTT
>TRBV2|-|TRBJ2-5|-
CASMGRETQYF
TGTGCCAGCATGGGTCGGGAGACCCAGTACTTC
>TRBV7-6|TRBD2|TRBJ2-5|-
CASNFTSGYQETQYF
TGTGCCAGCAACTTTACTAGCGGGTACCAAGAGACCCAGTACTTC
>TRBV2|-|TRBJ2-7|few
CASNGREQYF
TGTGCCAGCAACGGTCGCGAGCAGTACTTC
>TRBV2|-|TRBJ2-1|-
CASRGDFQFF
TGTGCCAGCAGAGGGGATTTCCAGTTCTTC
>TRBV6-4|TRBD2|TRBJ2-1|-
CASSAGTSGSDEQFF
TGTGCCAGCAGCGCCGGGACTAGCGGGAGCGATGAGCAGTTCTTC
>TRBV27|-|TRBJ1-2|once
CASSKGTDFGYTF
TGTGCCAGCAGCAAAGGGACGGATTTCGGCTACACCTTC
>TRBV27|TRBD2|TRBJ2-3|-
CASYRGVTDTQYF
TGTGCCAGCTACCGGGGGGTCACAGATACGCAGTATTTT
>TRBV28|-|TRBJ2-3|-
CASSYPRTFTSTDTQYF
TGTGCCAGCAGTTACCCGCGGACGTTCACTAGCACAGATACGCAGTATTTT
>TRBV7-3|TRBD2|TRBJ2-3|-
CASGTSGNTDTQYF
TGTGCCAGCGGGACTAGCGGGAACACAGATACGCAGTATTTT
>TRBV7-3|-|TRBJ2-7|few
CASSLYSGGYEQYF
TGTGCCAGCAGCTTATACTCCGGGGGCTACGAGCAGTACTTC
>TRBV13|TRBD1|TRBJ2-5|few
CASSLGTDPETQYF
TGTGCCAGCAGCTTGGGGACAGACCCAGAGACCCAGTACTTC
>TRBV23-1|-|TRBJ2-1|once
CASSQSLGGVRHNEQFF
TGCGCCAGCAGTCAATCACTAGGGGGAGTAAGACACAATGAGCAGTTCTTC
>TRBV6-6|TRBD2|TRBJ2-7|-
CASSYWPVAGADEQYF
TGTGCCAGCAGTTACTGGCCTGTAGCGGGAGCAGACGAGCAGTACTTC
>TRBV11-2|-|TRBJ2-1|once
CASSLGVDEQFF
TGTGCCAGCAGCTTAGGTGTCGATGAGCAGTTCTTC
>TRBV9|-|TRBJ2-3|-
CASGGRDTQYF
TGTGCCAGTGGAGGGCGAGATACGCAGTATTTT
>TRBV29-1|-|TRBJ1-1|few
CSTDVGGLEAFF
TGCAGCACTGATGTGGGGGGGCTCGAAGCTTTCTTT
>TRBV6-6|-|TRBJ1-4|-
CASSYRQVATNEKLFF
TGTGCCAGCAGTTACAGACAGGTTGCAACTAATGAAAAACTGTTTTTT
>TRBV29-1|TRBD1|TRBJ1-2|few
CSVEDPDRDGYTF
TGCAGCGTTGAAGACCCGGACAGGGACGGCTACACCTTC
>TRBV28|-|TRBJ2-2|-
CASSLNTGELFF
TGTGCCAGCAGTTTAAACACCGGGGAGCTGTTTTTT
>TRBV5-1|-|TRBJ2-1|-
CASSGGGGISYNEQFF
TGCGCCAGCAGCGGGGGTGGCGGGATCTCCTACAATGAGCAGTTCTTC
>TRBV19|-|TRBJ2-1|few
CASSIVSGWEEGYNEQFF
TGTGCCAGTAGTATAGTATCGGGGTGGGAGGAGGGATACAATGAGCAGTTCTTC
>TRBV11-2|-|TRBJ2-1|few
CASSLVLIDEQFF
TGTGCCAGCAGCTTAGTTCTTATCGATGAGCAGTTCTTC
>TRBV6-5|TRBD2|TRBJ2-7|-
CASSYSPGGSYEQYF
TGTGCCAGCAGTTACTCGCCGGGGGGGAGCTACGAGCAGTACTTC
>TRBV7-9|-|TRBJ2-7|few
CATDSGTEYEQYF
TGTGCCACGGACTCCGGGACGGAATACGAGCAGTACTTC
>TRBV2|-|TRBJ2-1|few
CASNPGAAYNEQFF
TGTGCCAGCAACCCGGGGGCCGCCTACAATGAGCAGTTCTTC
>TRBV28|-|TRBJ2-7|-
CASSLNQGILYEQYF
TGTGCCAGCAGTTTAAACCAGGGGATTCTGTACGAGCAGTACTTC